A single sample is the source of the 11 T cell receptor beta chains below, sequenced in a study of cytomegalovirus exposure and HLA in healthy donors. The PCR made use of 60 Vbeta and 13 Jbeta primers. Generated by immunoSEQ multiplex PCR, the TCRdb table keeps only in-frame clones and is missing some. Of some 200,000 clones listed, about 80% are singletons. Material for sequencing was PBMCs. All receptors come from a woman in her 30s in good health and CMV-seronegative.

Comments on this clone: The germline gene is not matched at one end of the junction; a read error may be the cause. This sequence joins TRBV7-9 and TRBJ2-6; 8 bases map to TRBD2. This CDR3 has 18 residues. CDR1 and CDR2 from the germline V gene are SEHNR and FQNEAQ (reference sequence). CDR3 region: CSSSLVVGGGSGANVLTF. The DNA of the CDR3 is TGTTCCAGCAGCTTAGTAGTCGGGGGGGGCTCTGGGGCCAACGTCCTGACTTTC. Full variable domain (missing parts from reference TRBV7-9 and TRBJ2-6): DTGVSQNPRHKITKRGQNVTFRCDPISEHNRLYWYRQTLGQGPEFLTYFQNEAQLEKSRLLSDRFSAERPKGSFSTLEIQRTEQGDSAMYLCSSSLVVGGGSGANVLTFGAGSRLTVL.

This rearrangement joins TRBV5-6 to TRBJ2-3; the match to TRBD2 covers 12 bases. Trimming took 0 bases from V and 5 from J; bases not matched to a gene: 1. The CDR3 spans 15 residues. CDR1 SGHDT and CDR2 YYEEEE come from the germline V gene. The CDR3: CASSLVGLAGDTQYF. As DNA, the CDR3 is TGTGCCAGCAGCTTGGTGGGACTAGCGGGAGATACGCAGTATTTT.

V and J are TRBV30 and TRBJ1-3; D unclear. Deletions cut 4 bases from V and 4 bases from J, with 11 bases between. CDR3 length equals 13 residues. Looked up from germline, CDR1 is GTSNPN and CDR2 is SVGIG (reference sequence). CDR3 in DNA: TGTGCCTGGACGTCCCCGGGAGGAAACACCATATATTTT. It specifies CAWTSPGGNTIYF.

The chain employs TRBV21-1 and TRBJ1-5; TRBD1, the table's D call, lacks a check against the DNA. TRBV21-1 is reported as a pseudogene. The CDR3 runs 15 residues. The CDR3 coding sequence is TGTGCCAGCAGCGACACACAACTTAGCAATCAGCCCCAGCATTTT. This sequence encodes CASSDTQLSNQPQHF.

V gene TRBV27 combines with J gene TRBJ2-7, with TRBD2 identical over 12 bases. This CDR3 contains 20 residues. Trimming at V came to 6 bases and at J to 0 bases, leaving 18 bases not matched to a gene. Germline-derived CDR1 and CDR2 are MNHEY and SMNVEV (reference sequence). The CDR3 sequence is CASSSPGLAGLPRSSYEQYF. CDR3 DNA: TGTGCCAGCAGCAGCCCGGGACTAGCGGGCCTCCCGCGTTCCTCCTACGAGCAGTACTTC.

The chain carries TRBV9 and TRBJ2-7; perhaps TRBD1 as D (6 bases). V shed 3 bases and J shed 0 bases, with 10 bases lying between them. This CDR3 is built from 14 residues. Germline CDR1 is SGDLS and CDR2 is YYNGEE. The DNA of the CDR3 is TGTGCCAGCAGCGGGACAGCGAGCTCCTACGAGCAGTACTTC. Its translation is CASSGTASSYEQYF.

Regarding this clone: The junction differs from germline at one of its ends, possibly a read error. V and J are TRBV7-3 and TRBJ2-6, with a possible D match to TRBD1 (5 bases). The length of the CDR3 is 15 residues. Germline values: CDR1 SGHTA, CDR2 FQGTGA. CDR3 loop: CASSLLASGANGLTF. CDR3 nucleotide sequence: TGTGCCAGCAGCTTGTTGGCGTCTGGGGCCAACGGCCTGACTTTC.

This clone has a single count. The V and J genes are TRBV28 and TRBJ1-1, with 7 nucleotides matching TRBD1. V lost 10 bases, J lost 5 bases, and 7 bases stayed unmatched. This CDR3 spans 12 amino acids. Germline CDR1 MDHEN, CDR2 SYDVKM. The CDR3 nucleotides read TGTGCCACCGACAGGGTGAGGACTGAAGCTTTCTTT. Its protein is CATDRVRTEAFF.

The table lists this clone with a count of one. J is TRBJ2-7 and V is TRBV5-4, with TRBD1 identical over 8 bases. V was clipped by 2 bases and J by 6 bases; unmatched bases: 1. The CDR3 is 12 amino acids. Germline V gene lookup returns CDR1 SGHNT and CDR2 YYREEE (reference sequence). DNA for the CDR3: TGTGCCAGCAGCTTAGGACAGGGCGAGCAGTACTTC. Its protein is CASSLGQGEQYF.

This sequence joins TRBV9 and TRBJ2-2; no reliable D call. Germline CDR1 SGDLS, CDR2 YYNGEE. The CDR3 runs to 16 residues. With 0 bases removed from V and 0 bases from J, the gap between germline ends came to 9 bases. CDR3 loop: CASSVGQVANTGELFF. DNA for the CDR3: TGTGCCAGCAGCGTAGGCCAGGTCGCGAACACCGGGGAGCTGTTTTTT. The full variable domain, its missing parts supplied by reference TRBV9 and TRBJ2-2, is DSGVTQTPKHLITATGQRVTLRCSPRSGDLSVYWYQQSLDQGLQFLIQYYNGEERAKGNILERFSAQQFPDLHSELNLSSLELGDSALYFCASSVGQVANTGELFFGEGSRLTVL.

The chain links TRBV5-4 to TRBJ2-2; D is unclear. With 5 bases removed from V and 7 bases from J, the gap between germline ends came to 9 bases. Germline CDR1 SGHNT, CDR2 YYREEE (reference sequence). The CDR3 length is 12 residues. CDR3 DNA: TGTGCCAGCAGAGTTGCAGGCGGGGAGCTGTTTTTT. Translated, it gives CASRVAGGELFF.